The entry below gives a single TCR beta chain sequence along with its context. What it recognizes is unknown. The sample belongs to a study of cytomegalovirus exposure and HLA in healthy donors. Findings and caveats of the study: The analysis excluded some indistinguishable V segments, including TRBV6-2 and TRBV6-3. While the bulk of TCR sequences proved rare, some public TCRs turned up in many donors.

Vbeta (60) and Jbeta (13) primers were used in the PCR. Profiled with immunoSEQ multiplex PCR; TCRdb holds only in-frame clones, not every one. This sample contains 200,000 to 250,000 clones. The germline CDR1 and CDR2 sequences are LNHDA and SQIVND (reference sequence). V was cut by 1 base and J by 5 bases, with 11 bases left in between. This CDR3 comprises 14 residues. The receptor was isolated from a woman in her twenties or thirties in good health and CMV-seropositive. The sequenced sample was PBMCs. The rearrangement joins TRBV19 to TRBJ1-2; the D gene is possibly TRBD1 (5 bases). The CDR3 sequence: CASSIGGGVYGYTF. The DNA of the CDR3 is TGTGCCAGTAGTATAGGCGGGGGAGTTTATGGCTACACCTTC.